These 18 T cell receptor beta chains were all obtained from the same sample, sequenced in a study of cytomegalovirus exposure and HLA in healthy donors. The PCR used 60 Vbeta and 13 Jbeta primers. The repertoire was sequenced with immunoSEQ multiplex PCR; TCRdb's copy has only in-frame clones and lacks some. Of about 140,000 clones listed, approximately 87% are singletons. Sequenced input: PBMCs. The receptors stem from a woman aged 25 to 39 in good health and CMV-seronegative.

This chain joins TRBV2 and TRBJ2-5; TRBD1 matches at 7 bases. The V and J ends lost 7 bases and 3 bases, in that order; junction bases with no gene match: 14. From germline, CDR1 is SNHLY and CDR2 FYNNEI. The CDR3 runs 16 residues. CDR3 sequence: CASTWTGVGGEETQYF. The DNA for the CDR3 is TGTGCCAGCACCTGGACAGGTGTAGGAGGAGAAGAGACCCAGTACTTC.

The CDR3 protein is CASSGGLAGPPGDTQYF. CDR3 DNA: TGTGCCAGCAGCGGCGGGCTAGCGGGCCCCCCGGGAGATACGCAGTATTTT. The chain recombines TRBV9 with TRBJ2-3; 8 bases line up with TRBD2. Per germline, CDR1 SGDLS and CDR2 YYNGEE. Losses at the gene ends were 3 bases for V and 5 bases for J; bases not matched to a gene: 14. The CDR3 sequence is 17 residues long.

The gene calls are TRBV6-5 and TRBJ1-6; TRBD1 agrees at 8 bases. In germline, CDR1 is MNHEY, CDR2 SVGAGI. The CDR3 is 15 amino acids. The V segment lost 2 bases and the J segment 10 bases; nucleotides outside the gene matches: 7. CDR3 region: CASSYRGQGASPLHF. The CDR3 coding sequence is TGTGCCAGCAGTTACCGGGGGCAGGGGGCATCACCCCTCCACTTT.

V and J are TRBV19 and TRBJ1-2; the match to TRBD1 covers 9 bases. Germline V gives CDR1 LNHDA, CDR2 SQIVND (reference sequence). This CDR3 region has 15 residues. Trimming at V came to 3 bases and at J to 8 bases, leaving 10 bases not matched to a gene. CDR3 region: CASSILLGQGHGYTF. The DNA for the CDR3 is TGTGCCAGTAGTATTTTGCTGGGACAGGGTCACGGCTACACCTTC.

The V gene is TRBV28, the J gene TRBJ2-3, with 7 bases that match TRBD1. This CDR3 has 14 amino acids. V lost 0 bases and J lost 8; bases outside the gene matches: 5. Germline CDR1 MDHEN, CDR2 SYDVKM. Here the CDR3 DNA reads TGTGCCAGCAGTTTATGGACAGGGACACGTACGCAGTATTTT. As protein: CASSLWTGTRTQYF.

This clone appeared a single time. The rearrangement uses TRBV2 and TRBJ2-7; 12 positions match TRBD2. The length of the CDR3 is 14 residues. V lost 7 bases, J lost 2 bases, and 3 bases stayed unmatched. The germline gives CDR1 SNHLY, CDR2 FYNNEI. CDR3 coding DNA: TGTGCCAGCAAAGGACTAGCGGGGCCCTACGAGCAGTACTTC. Translation gives CASKGLAGPYEQYF. The variable domain in full, completed from reference TRBV2 and TRBJ2-7, reads EPEVTQTPSHQVTQMGQEVILRCVPISNHLYFYWYRQILGQKVEFLVSFYNNEISEKSEIFDDQFSVERPDGSNFTLKIRSTKLEDSAMYFCASKGLAGPYEQYFGPGTRLTVT.

This sequence joins TRBV28 and TRBJ2-7, with a weak D call TRBD1 (6 bases). This CDR3 region has 14 residues. Germline CDR1 MDHEN, CDR2 SYDVKM. The V gene lost 5 bases and the J gene lost 2 bases, with 13 bases spanning the gap. CDR3 in amino acids: CASSARGNPYEQYF. In DNA form, the CDR3 reads TGTGCCAGCAGTGCTAGGGGGAACCCCTACGAGCAGTACTTC.

The chain uses TRBV19 and TRBJ1-5; the D gene is possibly TRBD1 (6 bases). Looked up from germline, CDR1 is LNHDA and CDR2 is SQIVND (reference sequence). The germline V and J ends were trimmed by 7 bases and 3 bases, with 16 bases remaining between them. The CDR3 sequence is 15 residues long. CDR3 sequence (DNA): TGTGCCAGTACAAGGGGAGGGGACAACAATCAGCCCCAGCATTTT. Translation: CASTRGGDNNQPQHF.

The gene calls are TRBV7-2 and TRBJ2-5; 9 nucleotides match TRBD2. CDR1 is SGHTA and CDR2 is FQGNSA in the germline V gene. V lost 3 bases to trimming and J lost 4 bases; unmatched junction nucleotides: 3. The CDR3 sequence is 14 residues long. The CDR3, as DNA: TGTGCCAGCAGCTTTCAGCGGGGGGCAGAGACCCAGTACTTC. As protein: CASSFQRGAETQYF.

The chain recombines TRBV6-6 with TRBJ1-1; possibly TRBD1 for D (5 bases). The CDR3 extends over 12 amino acids. V lost 6 bases, J lost 11 bases, and 16 bases lay in between. Per the germline V gene, CDR1 is MNHNY and CDR2 is SVGAGI (reference sequence). The CDR3 sequence: CASRRGGGTAFF. CDR3 DNA sequence: TGTGCCAGCAGACGGGGCGGGGGAACTGCTTTCTTT.

V is TRBV7-2 and J is TRBJ2-7; 11 nucleotides agree with TRBD1. Per germline, CDR1 SGHTA and CDR2 FQGNSA. The ends lost 2 bases at V and 6 bases at J; junction bases unmatched: 6. The CDR3 spans 15 residues. The CDR3 DNA follows: TGTGCCAGCAGCTTATTGGGACAGGGGGGACTCGAGCAGTACTTC. Its translation: CASSLLGQGGLEQYF.

The CDR3 loop is CATSREVNPPRETQYF. The CDR3 nucleotides read TGTGCCACCAGCAGAGAGGTTAACCCCCCCAGAGAGACCCAGTACTTC. The V and J genes are TRBV15 and TRBJ2-5; D unresolved. Germline V gene sequence: CDR1 LNHNV, CDR2 YYDKDF (reference sequence). Trimming took 0 bases from V and 4 from J, leaving 15 bases between them. The CDR3 extends over 16 amino acids.

The chain is built from TRBV28 and TRBJ1-1; TRBD1 might be the D (5 bases). The CDR3 totals 13 residues. The V end lost 3 bases, the J end lost 4 bases, and 9 bases lay between the germline ends. CDR1 MDHEN and CDR2 SYDVKM come from the germline V gene. The CDR3 sequence is CASSFPGGTEAFF. CDR3 in DNA: TGTGCCAGCAGTTTCCCGGGGGGCACTGAAGCTTTCTTT.

The CDR3 region has the DNA TGTGCCAGCAGCTTAGTCATCGAGCAGTACTTC. Translation: CASSLVIEQYF. This chain connects TRBV7-2 to TRBJ2-7; no clear D. This CDR3 comprises 11 residues. Germline CDR1 SGHTA, CDR2 FQGNSA. Trimming took off 1 base at V and 6 bases at J, with 4 bases between the two ends.

This rearrangement joins TRBV7-2 to TRBJ1-5, with a possible D match to TRBD1 (5 bases). CDR1 SGHTA and CDR2 FQGNSA come from the germline V gene. V lost 0 bases and J lost 5, with 8 bases in between. The CDR3 is 14 residues long. DNA of the CDR3: TGTGCCAGCAGCTTAGCGCGGGGGGATCAGCCCCAGCATTTT. Amino acids: CASSLARGDQPQHF.

The chain recombines TRBV6-1 with TRBJ2-7; 8 bases match TRBD2. Germline values: CDR1 MNHNS, CDR2 SASEGT. CDR3 size: 15 residues. V was pared by 4 bases and J by 7 bases, with 12 bases of the junction left unmatched. DNA for the CDR3: TGTGCCAGCAGTGCGGGACTGGCGGGAGGAAGTGAGCAGTACTTC. It yields the protein CASSAGLAGGSEQYF.

The V and J genes are TRBV19 and TRBJ2-5, with 7 bases aligning to TRBD1. This CDR3 is built from 15 residues. V lost 7 bases and J lost 2; bases outside the gene matches: 10. Germline V CDR1 and CDR2: LNHDA, SQIVND (reference sequence). CDR3 nucleotide sequence: TGTGCCAGTACCCCGACAGGGTTCAGGCAAGAGACCCAGTACTTC. Its protein product is CASTPTGFRQETQYF.

There are a few counts of this clone. This chain's CDR3 is CASSLTLGQETQYF. The CDR3 DNA follows: TGTGCCAGCAGCTTGACTCTTGGTCAAGAGACCCAGTACTTC. The J gene is TRBJ2-5, the V gene TRBV5-4; D remains ambiguous. Germline CDR1 is SGHNT and CDR2 is YYREEE (reference sequence). The CDR3 runs 14 residues. Between the trimmed V and J ends, which lost 1 base and 2 bases, there was a span of 9 bases.